Sequencing of this TCR beta chain was carried out in a study of blood T cell repertoires in COVID-19. Overall study: Sources were T cells, B-cell-depleted T cells, or PBMCs; the material itself was cDNA or gDNA.

With 6 bases removed from V and 0 bases from J, the gap between germline ends came to 14 bases. Germline loops: CDR1 SNHLY, CDR2 FYNNEI. The CDR3 consists of 16 residues. In the original analysis: By means of reference gene primer amplification, nucleated cell counts were estimated. The data were produced by immunoSEQ multiplex PCR, yet TCRdb's version contains in-frame clones alone and is incomplete. The V and J calls and clone size come from that table; D and trimming were worked out from the DNA. The profile shows fewer than 250,000 clones, 82% of them singletons. This clone was recorded only once.

The origin of this receptor is a woman in her 70s with acute or convalescent COVID-19. This chain connects TRBV2 to TRBJ1-4; D possibly corresponds to TRBD1 (5 bases). The sample consisted of peripheral blood. This CDR3 is CASSKGNSPTNEKLFF. In DNA, the CDR3 is TGTGCCAGCAGCAAGGGGAACTCCCCAACTAATGAAAAACTGTTTTTT.